This T cell receptor (beta chain) was identified during a study of esophageal squamous cell carcinoma under preoperative chemotherapy (dated by TCRdb to the late 2010s). Broadly, across the study: In the study, TCR repertoires were profiled in both peripheral blood T cells and tumor-infiltrating lymphocytes. The effects of paclitaxel-nedaplatin chemotherapy on T-cell receptor repertoires in patients with esophageal squamous cell carcinoma were assessed. The cohort comprised five or six patients with primary esophageal squamous cell carcinoma. Repertoires from samples taken before paclitaxel-nedaplatin therapy were compared with repertoires from samples taken after paclitaxel-nedaplatin therapy. Results and caveats for the whole study, not just this receptor: A small cohort was used, with only a few patients with esophageal squamous cell carcinoma being analyzed. Post-treatment tumor-infiltrating lymphocytes appeared partly derived from peripheral T cells migrating into the tumor, not solely from local clonal changes. A significant increase in TCR diversity was observed in peripheral T cells after chemotherapy, whereas no such increase was observed in tumor-infiltrating lymphocytes. Paclitaxel-nedaplatin therapy caused immediate and substantial changes in clonotype frequency, and abundant clones were more likely to contract than to amplify.

The time point label corresponds to: before preoperative PTX-NDP chemotherapy. Patients received paclitaxel-nedaplatin as preoperative chemotherapy before surgery. Turning to this clonotype: Which antigen it targets is not known. Its ends do not fully match the called genes, so a read error is possible.

Counted from cysteine to phenylalanine, this CDR3 has 14 amino acids. Only the CDR3 DNA stays, 42 bases, in frame from base 1. From the germline V gene, CDR1 is MNHNS and CDR2 is SASEGT. The protocol used for the library was PCR. Instrument used: HiSeq X Ten. High-throughput sequencing was used to characterize TCR repertoires. Starting from the raw public reads, TCRdb applied fastp trimming at Q25, assembled clones with MiXCR and retained in-frame beta chains. Duplicate CDR3 protein sequences are folded into a single record with the most common DNA and genes. This sample comprises 10,000 to 15,000 distinct CDR3 sequences, around 50% of them detected only once. 16% of the sample goes to the ten largest clones.

The TCR comes from a human donor with esophageal squamous cell carcinoma. The donor label of this sample is uncertain. The V gene is TRBV6-1 and the J gene is TRBJ2-2; tentative D gene TRBD1, with 6 bases matching. This sample was gathered from a patient given preoperative chemotherapy. The CDR3: CASSEGGGTGKLYF. The DNA sequence follows: TGTGCCAGCAGTGAAGGTGGGGGCACCGGGAAGCTGTATTTT.